This T cell receptor beta chain was retrieved from a study of blood T cells in healthy people across ages. Across the study: Per every two T cells, about one barcoded beta molecule was captured by template switching.

The authors ran a second PCR of about 7 to 11 cycles using a sample-barcoded 5' primer and a J-beta primer mix. A 12-random-nucleotide template-switch adaptor tagged each cDNA molecule. A single record per CDR3 protein comes from TCRdb applying MiXCR to the 5' RACE reads. The sample contains some 1,500,000 distinct CDR3 sequences, 40% to 45% of which appear only once. As concerns this clonotype: Its matching antigen is unknown.

In germline, CDR1 is SGHTA, CDR2 FQGNSA. V lost 6 bases and J lost 3; bases outside the gene matches: 6. The CDR3 loop spans 15 amino acids. Broader study findings: Conclusively comparing naive with antigen-experienced cells was impossible with unsorted PBMCs.

This TCR derives from a woman aged 18-29 years in good health. V usage is TRBV7-2 and J usage is TRBJ2-5, with 11 positions matching TRBD2. The specimen was blood. The CDR3 loop is CASRSRLAGKETQYF. Written as DNA, the CDR3 is TGTGCCAGCAGATCCCGACTAGCGGGGAAAGAGACCCAGTACTTC. Full variable domain (rest looked up from reference TRBV7-2 and TRBJ2-5): GAGVSQSPSNKVTEKGKDVELRCDPISGHTALYWYRQSLGQGLEFLIYFQGNSAPDKSGLPSDRFSAERTGGSVSTLTIQRTQQEDSAVYLCASRSRLAGKETQYFGPGTRLLVL.